This is a list of T cell receptor beta chains from one sample in a study of T-cell memory formation after mild COVID-19. In TCRdb, the 5' RACE reads were re-called with MiXCR into one record per CDR3 protein. The sample has roughly 370,000 distinct CDR3 sequences, 16% seen once. The source material was PBMCs or a T cell subset sorted from them (not recorded which). The receptor source for this set is a man between 18 and 35 years old who had mild COVID-19 (a few samples of this study predate the infection). Cell type and time point are not known. Each CDR3 is given with its conserved first and last residue. The D gene is left open where the match is weak. Clone size is stated in some rows and not others, as once, few, many or a class when expanded.

>TRBJ2-1|NA|TRBV15|NA
CATSRVGYNEQFF
TGTGCCACCAGCAGAGTCGGATACAATGAGCAGTTCTTC
>TRBJ1-2|NA|TRBV6-2/TRBV6-3|NA
CASSQPQGYTF
TGTGCCAGCAGCCAACCTCAGGGCTACACCTTC
>TRBJ1-5|NA|TRBV21-1|many
CASSNHRVPQNNQPQHF
TGTGCCAGCAGCAACCACAGGGTCCCGCAAAACAATCAGCCCCAGCATTTT
>TRBJ2-2|NA|TRBV5-1|few
CASGERTAYTGELFF
TGCGCCAGCGGGGAACGGACAGCCTACACCGGGGAGCTGTTTTTT
>TRBJ1-2|NA|TRBV2|many
CASTLRRDTGYTF
TGTGCCAGCACCTTGCGAAGGGATACGGGCTACACCTTC
>TRBJ2-1|TRBD2|TRBV12-3/TRBV12-4|NA
CASERGGLSEQFF
TGTGCCAGCGAGCGGGGGGGCCTTAGTGAGCAGTTCTTC
>TRBJ2-3|NA|TRBV6-2/TRBV6-3|few
CASTLGTLSNADTQYF
TGTGCCAGCACCTTAGGGACTCTCTCGAACGCAGATACGCAGTATTTT
>TRBJ1-2|NA|TRBV7-3|many
CASSPGFLSGYTF
TGTGCCAGCAGCCCCGGCTTTTTGTCTGGCTACACCTTC
>TRBJ2-2|NA|TRBV4-3|NA
CASSQDGVRTGELFF
TGCGCCAGCAGCCAAGATGGGGTGAGGACCGGGGAGCTGTTTTTT
>TRBJ1-2|TRBD1|TRBV28|NA
CASSLLQGAPNYGYTF
TGTGCCAGCAGTTTATTACAGGGGGCCCCTAACTATGGCTACACCTTC
>TRBJ2-7|NA|TRBV6-5|few
CASSLRGPHYEQYF
TGTGCCAGCTCCCTCCGGGGGCCGCACTACGAGCAGTACTTC
>TRBJ2-3|TRBD2|TRBV7-9|few
CASNYGLAPDTQYF
TGTGCCAGCAACTACGGACTAGCACCAGATACGCAGTATTTT
>TRBJ2-5|TRBD2|TRBV24-1|few
CATSDPGLAEETQYF
TGTGCCACCAGTGACCCGGGACTAGCGGAAGAGACCCAGTACTTC
>TRBJ2-2|NA|TRBV9|few
CASRRSGGPNTGELFF
TGTGCCAGCAGGCGCTCCGGGGGGCCGAACACCGGGGAGCTGTTTTTT
>TRBJ1-5|NA|TRBV4-3|many
CASSPRRENDQPQHF
TGCGCCAGCAGCCCGAGGAGGGAAAATGATCAGCCCCAGCATTTT
>TRBJ2-3|TRBD2|TRBV24-1|many
CATSDPGTSGDQYF
TGTGCCACCAGTGATCCCGGGACTAGCGGCGATCAGTATTTT
>TRBJ2-7|NA|TRBV3-1|few
CASSQDKAGLRYEQYF
TGTGCCAGCAGCCAAGATAAGGCAGGGCTACGCTACGAGCAGTACTTC
>TRBJ2-3|TRBD2|TRBV5-1|many
CASSLTSGGTDTQYF
TGTGCCAGCAGCTTAACTAGCGGGGGCACAGATACGCAGTATTTT
>TRBJ1-1|NA|TRBV4-2|few
CASSQDPKTTEAFF
TGTGCCAGCAGCCAAGACCCCAAGACGACTGAAGCTTTCTTT
>TRBJ2-2|NA|TRBV25-1|few
CASSEPSGTGELFF
TGTGCCAGCAGTGAACCTAGTGGCACCGGGGAGCTGTTTTTT
>TRBJ2-6|NA|TRBV12-3/TRBV12-4|few
CASSRSRAGANVLTF
TGTGCCAGCAGTCGCTCCAGGGCTGGGGCCAACGTCCTGACTTTC
>TRBJ2-5|TRBD2|TRBV5-4|NA
CASSQSGGAQETQYF
TGTGCCAGCAGCCAGTCGGGGGGGGCTCAGGAGACCCAGTACTTC
>TRBJ1-6|TRBD1|TRBV9|NA
CASSVRGQGASPLHF
TGTGCCAGCAGCGTAAGGGGACAGGGTGCTTCACCCCTCCACTTT
>TRBJ2-4|TRBD1|TRBV28|NA
CASSLFNTGGAKNIQYF
TGTGCCAGCAGTTTATTCAACACAGGGGGGGCCAAAAACATTCAGTACTTC